A selection of T cell receptor beta chains follows, all from one sample in a study of blood T cells in healthy people across ages. One entry per CDR3 protein results from TCRdb running MiXCR on the 5' RACE reads. The table includes about 1.8 million distinct CDR3 sequences, roughly 52% detected once. Sequencing used blood. The receptors originated from a middle-aged woman in good health. Both conserved end residues are part of each CDR3. A D gene is named only where the DNA matches it firmly. Where a row states a size, it is once, few, many or the class of an expanded clone; other rows omit it.

d_gene: TRBD1; abundance: once; j_gene: TRBJ2-5; len: 15; v_gene: TRBV7-9; CDR3nt: TGTGCCAGCAGCTCGGGACAGGCGTCTAAAGAGACCCAGTACTTC; CDR3aa: CASSSGQASKETQYF
d_gene: .; abundance: .; j_gene: TRBJ1-5; len: 15; v_gene: TRBV6-1; CDR3nt: TGTGCCAGCAGTGCGTTTGGCGCTATGGCTCAGCCCCAGCATTTT; CDR3aa: CASSAFGAMAQPQHF
d_gene: TRBD1; abundance: few; j_gene: TRBJ2-4; len: 17; v_gene: TRBV11-2; CDR3nt: TGTGCCAGCAGCTTAGTTCTCCAGGGGGCAGCCAAAAACATTCAGTACTTC; CDR3aa: CASSLVLQGAAKNIQYF
d_gene: .; abundance: .; j_gene: TRBJ2-6; len: 17; v_gene: TRBV7-3; CDR3nt: TGTGCCAGCAGCCCCGGACAGATACACTCTGGGGCCAACGTCCTGACTTTC; CDR3aa: CASSPGQIHSGANVLTF
d_gene: .; abundance: .; j_gene: TRBJ1-2; len: 11; v_gene: TRBV20-1; CDR3nt: TGCAGTGCTACCCAGGAGGGTGGCTACACCTTC; CDR3aa: CSATQEGGYTF
d_gene: TRBD1; abundance: .; j_gene: TRBJ1-2; len: 14; v_gene: TRBV7-2; CDR3nt: TGTGCCAGCAGCACCCGACAGGGGGCGGGAGGCTACACCTTC; CDR3aa: CASSTRQGAGGYTF
d_gene: TRBD2; abundance: .; j_gene: TRBJ2-2; len: 18; v_gene: TRBV27; CDR3nt: TGTGCCAGCAGTTTGGGCGGGGGGCGCCTAGGGGACACCGGGGAGCTGTTTTTT; CDR3aa: CASSLGGGRLGDTGELFF
d_gene: TRBD1; abundance: .; j_gene: TRBJ2-5; len: 16; v_gene: TRBV7-9; CDR3nt: TGTGCCAGCAGCTTCGGAGGACAGGGGATTCAAGAGACCCAGTACTTC; CDR3aa: CASSFGGQGIQETQYF
d_gene: .; abundance: .; j_gene: TRBJ2-6; len: 17; v_gene: TRBV4-3; CDR3nt: TGCGCCAGCGCCAGGGACTCCTTCAGGGCTGGGGCCAACGTCCTGACTTTC; CDR3aa: CASARDSFRAGANVLTF
d_gene: TRBD2; abundance: few; j_gene: TRBJ2-4; len: 17; v_gene: TRBV5-5; CDR3nt: TGTGCCAGCCGACAGGGACTAGCGGGGGTAGCCAAAAACATTCAGTACTTC; CDR3aa: CASRQGLAGVAKNIQYF
d_gene: TRBD1; abundance: .; j_gene: TRBJ2-7; len: 15; v_gene: TRBV7-2; CDR3nt: TGTGCCAGCAGCCGCCGGGGACAGGGGTACAATGAGCAGTACTTC; CDR3aa: CASSRRGQGYNEQYF
d_gene: .; abundance: .; j_gene: TRBJ2-7; len: 14; v_gene: TRBV5-1; CDR3nt: TGCGCCAGCAGCACAGAAGGGCCCGTCCTTCAGCAGTACTTC; CDR3aa: CASSTEGPVLQQYF
d_gene: TRBD1; abundance: many; j_gene: TRBJ2-7; len: 13; v_gene: TRBV12-3/TRBV12-4; CDR3nt: TGTGCCAGCCGTCGGGACAGGAGCTACGAGCAGTACTTC; CDR3aa: CASRRDRSYEQYF
d_gene: .; abundance: few; j_gene: TRBJ1-3; len: 15; v_gene: TRBV7-2; CDR3nt: TGTGCCAGCAGTCCGACGCGGAGCTCTGGAAACACCATATATTTT; CDR3aa: CASSPTRSSGNTIYF
d_gene: .; abundance: .; j_gene: TRBJ2-7; len: 12; v_gene: TRBV6-1; CDR3nt: TGTGCCGGCCAGACCTATTCCTACGAGCAGTACTTC; CDR3aa: CAGQTYSYEQYF
d_gene: .; abundance: .; j_gene: TRBJ2-5; len: 14; v_gene: TRBV29-1; CDR3nt: TGCAGCGTTGACTTAGGTGGGAGGAAAGAGACCCGGTACTTC; CDR3aa: CSVDLGGRKETRYF
d_gene: .; abundance: .; j_gene: TRBJ2-4; len: 16; v_gene: TRBV2; CDR3nt: TGTGCCACCCCTATACCTGGAAGCGGAGCCAAAAACATTCAGTACTTC; CDR3aa: CATPIPGSGAKNIQYF
d_gene: TRBD2; abundance: .; j_gene: TRBJ2-2; len: 17; v_gene: TRBV5-1; CDR3nt: TGCGCCAGCAGCCAACTTACTAGCGGGGGTAACACCGGGGAGCTGTTTTTT; CDR3aa: CASSQLTSGGNTGELFF
d_gene: .; abundance: .; j_gene: TRBJ1-4; len: 15; v_gene: TRBV7-2; CDR3nt: TGTGCCAGCAGCGTGCAGGGGTTGGCTAATGAAAAACTGTTTTTT; CDR3aa: CASSVQGLANEKLFF
d_gene: .; abundance: .; j_gene: TRBJ1-1; len: 14; v_gene: TRBV9; CDR3nt: TGTGCCAGCAGCGTAGATTCCCGGAACACTGAAGCTTTCTTT; CDR3aa: CASSVDSRNTEAFF
d_gene: TRBD1; abundance: .; j_gene: TRBJ2-1; len: 13; v_gene: TRBV6-5; CDR3nt: TGTGCCAGCAGTTACGACAGGGTCAATGAGCAGTTCTTC; CDR3aa: CASSYDRVNEQFF
d_gene: .; abundance: .; j_gene: TRBJ2-5; len: 15; v_gene: TRBV5-1; CDR3nt: TGCGCCAGCAGCTTTGTGGGGGGGGCAAGCAATGAGCAGTACTTC; CDR3aa: CASSFVGGASNEQYF
d_gene: TRBD1; abundance: .; j_gene: TRBJ1-1; len: 11; v_gene: TRBV10-2; CDR3nt: TGCGCCAGCACCGGACAGGAGGGAGCTTTCTTT; CDR3aa: CASTGQEGAFF
d_gene: .; abundance: once; j_gene: TRBJ1-1; len: 18; v_gene: TRBV12-3/TRBV12-4; CDR3nt: TGTGCCAGCAGTTTATACCGGCCCGTGCGACAGGCAAACACTGAAGCTTTCTTT; CDR3aa: CASSLYRPVRQANTEAFF
d_gene: TRBD2; abundance: .; j_gene: TRBJ2-6; len: 23; v_gene: TRBV11-1; CDR3nt: TGTGCCAGCAGCCCCGGCGGGACTAGCGGGGGGCCGTTCTACAGCTCTGGGGCCAACGTCCTGACTTTC; CDR3aa: CASSPGGTSGGPFYSSGANVLTF
d_gene: TRBD1; abundance: .; j_gene: TRBJ2-1; len: 15; v_gene: TRBV15; CDR3nt: TGTGCCACCAGCAGAGGACAGGGGGTAAGGTATGAGCAGTTCTTC; CDR3aa: CATSRGQGVRYEQFF